This T cell receptor (beta chain) is drawn from a study of beta chain features in type 1 diabetes. What was sequenced were expressed TCRB transcripts, since all of the isolated RNA had been reverse transcribed. The data were produced by immunoSEQ multiplex PCR, yet TCRdb's version contains in-frame clones alone and is incomplete. The table lists 600,000 to 700,000 clones, roughly 13% of them singletons, with less than 0.025% in the top ten. Study findings and constraints: The similarity of naive, central memory and Treg TCRB repertoires appeared greater among patients than among healthy donors. The study found moderately but significantly shorter TCRB CDR3s in all four CD4+ subsets of Type 1 diabetes patients.

J gave up 7 bases and V 3 bases, and 10 bases lay outside the gene matches. The CDR3 totals 16 residues. The V gene's germline CDR1 is SGHRS and CDR2 YFSETQ. This clone was recorded a few times. Its specificity is not known. The sequence derives from a man in his late teens or twenties with type 1 diabetes. The sequencing sample was made of naive CD4+ T cells from blood. V is TRBV5-1 and J is TRBJ2-2, with TRBD1 matching over 9 bases. Here the CDR3 reads CASSSARDRVIGELFF. CDR3 coding DNA: TGCGCCAGCAGCTCTGCCCGGGACAGGGTAATCGGGGAGCTGTTTTTT.